This is a list of T cell receptor beta chains from one sample in a study of blood T cell repertoires in COVID-19. The repertoire was sequenced with immunoSEQ multiplex PCR; TCRdb's copy has only in-frame clones and lacks some. This sample has 94,000 or so clones, with approximately 90% found just once. Sequenced sample: peripheral blood. Receptors originate from a woman older than 75 with active COVID-19. Both conserved end residues are part of each CDR3. The order of the fields is V gene, clone size, D gene, J gene, CDR3 protein, CDR3 DNA. A D gene is named only where the DNA matches it firmly. Not every row has a clone size; where given, it reads once, few, many or a size class.

v_call: TRBV12-3/TRBV12-4; clone_size: few; d_call: NA; j_call: TRBJ1-1; cdr3_aa: CASSLREGEAFF; cdr3_nt: TGTGCCAGCAGTTTAAGGGAGGGTGAAGCTTTCTTT
v_call: TRBV28; clone_size: NA; d_call: NA; j_call: TRBJ2-3; cdr3_aa: CASIGGGWMRTDTQYF; cdr3_nt: TGTGCCAGCATCGGGGGAGGATGGATGAGGACAGATACGCAGTATTTT
v_call: TRBV7-9; clone_size: NA; d_call: NA; j_call: TRBJ2-6; cdr3_aa: CASSPTGFPVLTF; cdr3_nt: TGTGCCAGCAGCCCTACAGGCTTCCCGGTCCTGACTTTC
v_call: TRBV18; clone_size: few; d_call: NA; j_call: TRBJ1-3; cdr3_aa: CASSLNSRDSNTIYF; cdr3_nt: TGTGCCAGCTCACTCAATTCCCGGGACTCAAACACCATATATTTT
v_call: TRBV5-6; clone_size: NA; d_call: NA; j_call: TRBJ1-2; cdr3_aa: CASSFRGTSLAIYGYTF; cdr3_nt: TGTGCCAGCAGCTTTCGGGGGACCTCGTTGGCTATTTATGGCTACACCTTC
v_call: TRBV7-9; clone_size: NA; d_call: TRBD1; j_call: TRBJ1-2; cdr3_aa: CASSYLQGAVGGYTF; cdr3_nt: TGTGCCAGCAGCTACCTACAGGGGGCAGTGGGTGGCTACACCTTC
v_call: TRBV19; clone_size: NA; d_call: TRBD1; j_call: TRBJ1-2; cdr3_aa: CASSTRDRLEGYTF; cdr3_nt: TGTGCCAGTAGTACGAGGGACAGGTTGGAAGGCTACACCTTC
v_call: TRBV3-1/TRBV3-2; clone_size: NA; d_call: TRBD1; j_call: TRBJ2-3; cdr3_aa: CASRDSSTDTQYF; cdr3_nt: TGTGCCAGCCGGGACAGTAGCACAGATACGCAGTATTTT
v_call: TRBV28; clone_size: NA; d_call: NA; j_call: TRBJ2-3; cdr3_aa: CASSLEGEMDTQYF; cdr3_nt: TGTGCCAGCAGTTTAGAGGGGGAGATGGATACGCAGTATTTT
v_call: TRBV28; clone_size: NA; d_call: NA; j_call: TRBJ1-4; cdr3_aa: CASSRDQNEKLFF; cdr3_nt: TGTGCCAGCAGCAGGGATCAGAATGAAAAACTGTTTTTT
v_call: TRBV6-5; clone_size: NA; d_call: TRBD1; j_call: TRBJ1-2; cdr3_aa: CASTPRDRPNYGYTF; cdr3_nt: TGTGCCAGCACCCCCCGGGACAGACCTAACTATGGCTACACCTTC
v_call: TRBV18; clone_size: NA; d_call: TRBD1; j_call: TRBJ1-1; cdr3_aa: CASSSTGGNTEAFF; cdr3_nt: TGTGCCAGCTCATCGACAGGGGGGAACACTGAAGCTTTCTTT
v_call: TRBV19; clone_size: NA; d_call: TRBD1; j_call: TRBJ1-5; cdr3_aa: CASSAGTGSVNSNQPQHF; cdr3_nt: TGTGCCAGTAGTGCCGGGACAGGGAGCGTTAATAGCAATCAGCCCCAGCATTTT
v_call: TRBV7-9; clone_size: NA; d_call: NA; j_call: TRBJ1-2; cdr3_aa: CASSLQGFDGYTF; cdr3_nt: TGTGCCAGCAGCTTACAGGGTTTTGATGGCTACACCTTC
v_call: TRBV5-4; clone_size: once; d_call: NA; j_call: TRBJ1-5; cdr3_aa: CASSSDPNGQGQPQHF; cdr3_nt: TGTGCCAGCAGCTCAGACCCCAACGGGCAGGGTCAGCCCCAGCATTTT
v_call: TRBV29-1; clone_size: NA; d_call: NA; j_call: TRBJ2-4; cdr3_aa: CSVQTGNLAKNIQYF; cdr3_nt: TGCAGCGTTCAAACAGGGAACTTAGCCAAAAACATTCAGTACTTC
v_call: TRBV27; clone_size: NA; d_call: NA; j_call: TRBJ2-7; cdr3_aa: CASRSALGVYYEQYF; cdr3_nt: TGTGCCAGCAGGTCAGCGTTAGGTGTGTACTACGAGCAGTACTTC
v_call: TRBV5-6; clone_size: NA; d_call: TRBD1; j_call: TRBJ2-1; cdr3_aa: CASSFRDRGYNEQFF; cdr3_nt: TGTGCCAGCAGCTTCAGGGACAGGGGATACAATGAGCAGTTCTTC
v_call: TRBV11-3; clone_size: NA; d_call: NA; j_call: TRBJ2-3; cdr3_aa: CASSLGASDTQYF; cdr3_nt: TGTGCCAGCAGCTTAGGAGCGTCAGATACGCAGTATTTT
v_call: TRBV6-2/TRBV6-3; clone_size: few; d_call: NA; j_call: TRBJ2-5; cdr3_aa: CASSYSTGKRQETQYF; cdr3_nt: TGTGCCAGCAGTTACTCTACGGGGAAGCGTCAAGAGACCCAGTACTTC
v_call: TRBV6-2/TRBV6-3; clone_size: NA; d_call: NA; j_call: TRBJ2-3; cdr3_aa: CASSYPFKSRSLITDTQYF; cdr3_nt: TGTGCCAGCAGTTACCCATTTAAAAGCCGAAGCCTTATCACAGATACGCAGTATTTT
v_call: TRBV6-5; clone_size: NA; d_call: TRBD1; j_call: TRBJ2-6; cdr3_aa: CASSQGAGANVLTF; cdr3_nt: TGTGCCAGCAGTCAGGGGGCTGGGGCCAACGTCCTGACTTTC
v_call: TRBV7-3; clone_size: NA; d_call: TRBD2; j_call: TRBJ2-5; cdr3_aa: CASSPSGRASETQYF; cdr3_nt: TGTGCCAGCAGCCCGAGCGGGAGGGCCTCGGAGACCCAGTACTTC
v_call: TRBV10-2; clone_size: NA; d_call: TRBD2; j_call: TRBJ2-1; cdr3_aa: CASSKTSGASNEQFF; cdr3_nt: TGCGCCAGCAGTAAAACTAGCGGGGCTTCCAATGAGCAGTTCTTC
v_call: TRBV5-4; clone_size: NA; d_call: NA; j_call: TRBJ1-2; cdr3_aa: CASSQGQFYGYTF; cdr3_nt: TGTGCCAGCAGCCAAGGACAGTTCTATGGCTACACCTTC
v_call: TRBV19; clone_size: NA; d_call: TRBD2; j_call: TRBJ2-7; cdr3_aa: CASSRLAGALYEQYF; cdr3_nt: TGTGCCAGTAGTCGACTAGCGGGAGCTCTTTACGAGCAGTACTTC
v_call: TRBV4-3; clone_size: NA; d_call: TRBD2; j_call: TRBJ2-1; cdr3_aa: CASSQDGGVSNEQFF; cdr3_nt: TGCGCCAGCAGCCAAGATGGGGGGGTCAGTAATGAGCAGTTCTTC
v_call: TRBV7-3; clone_size: NA; d_call: TRBD2; j_call: TRBJ2-5; cdr3_aa: CASSLTSGGGETQYF; cdr3_nt: TGTGCCAGCAGCCTGACTAGCGGAGGGGGGGAGACCCAGTACTTC
v_call: TRBV20-1; clone_size: few; d_call: NA; j_call: TRBJ1-3; cdr3_aa: CSASGRGVGDTIYF; cdr3_nt: TGCAGTGCTAGTGGTAGGGGTGTCGGAGACACCATATATTTT
v_call: TRBV19; clone_size: NA; d_call: NA; j_call: TRBJ1-5; cdr3_aa: CASSIRGARPQHF; cdr3_nt: TGTGCCAGTAGTATTCGGGGGGCTCGGCCCCAGCATTTT
v_call: TRBV5-6; clone_size: NA; d_call: NA; j_call: TRBJ2-7; cdr3_aa: CASSSMVSVDNLPEQYF; cdr3_nt: TGTGCCAGCAGTTCCATGGTTTCCGTGGACAACCTGCCCGAGCAGTACTTC
v_call: TRBV18; clone_size: NA; d_call: TRBD2; j_call: TRBJ2-1; cdr3_aa: CASSPGLAGGKQFF; cdr3_nt: TGTGCCAGCTCACCGGGACTAGCGGGAGGAAAGCAGTTCTTC
v_call: TRBV4-1; clone_size: NA; d_call: NA; j_call: TRBJ2-1; cdr3_aa: CASSQGRLYPYNEQFF; cdr3_nt: TGCGCCAGCAGCCAAGGGCGGCTATACCCCTACAATGAGCAGTTCTTC
v_call: TRBV9; clone_size: once; d_call: NA; j_call: TRBJ2-3; cdr3_aa: CASSGRSRTDTQYF; cdr3_nt: TGTGCCAGCAGCGGGCGGAGCCGCACAGATACGCAGTATTTT
v_call: TRBV7-9; clone_size: NA; d_call: NA; j_call: TRBJ1-2; cdr3_aa: CASSGRGAWNYGYTF; cdr3_nt: TGTGCCAGCAGCGGCAGGGGTGCCTGGAACTATGGCTACACCTTC
v_call: TRBV12-3/TRBV12-4; clone_size: NA; d_call: TRBD1; j_call: TRBJ1-2; cdr3_aa: CASSWDRKSDYTF; cdr3_nt: TGTGCCAGCAGTTGGGACAGGAAGAGCGACTACACCTTC
v_call: TRBV18; clone_size: NA; d_call: TRBD1; j_call: TRBJ2-7; cdr3_aa: CASSPRDRIYEQYF; cdr3_nt: TGTGCCAGCTCACCACGGGACAGAATCTACGAGCAGTACTTC
v_call: TRBV7-9; clone_size: once; d_call: TRBD2; j_call: TRBJ2-3; cdr3_aa: CASSSSGMLTDTQYF; cdr3_nt: TGTGCCAGCAGCTCTAGCGGGATGCTCACAGATACGCAGTATTTT
v_call: TRBV19; clone_size: NA; d_call: TRBD2; j_call: TRBJ2-7; cdr3_aa: CASARGLAVSYEQYF; cdr3_nt: TGTGCCAGTGCGAGGGGACTAGCGGTCTCCTACGAGCAGTACTTC
v_call: TRBV5-1; clone_size: NA; d_call: TRBD1; j_call: TRBJ2-7; cdr3_aa: CASSFGQGSYEQYF; cdr3_nt: TGCGCCAGCAGCTTTGGACAGGGGTCCTACGAGCAGTACTTC
v_call: TRBV3-1/TRBV3-2; clone_size: NA; d_call: TRBD2; j_call: TRBJ2-3; cdr3_aa: CASSHFTRAGGPDTQYF; cdr3_nt: TGTGCCAGCAGCCACTTCACGAGGGCGGGAGGGCCAGATACGCAGTATTTT
v_call: TRBV3-1/TRBV3-2; clone_size: few; d_call: NA; j_call: TRBJ2-2; cdr3_aa: CASSPTRTAGELFF; cdr3_nt: TGTGCCAGCAGCCCGACTAGGACGGCCGGGGAGCTGTTTTTT
v_call: TRBV7-9; clone_size: NA; d_call: TRBD2; j_call: TRBJ2-1; cdr3_aa: CASSYTGLAGNEQFF; cdr3_nt: TGTGCCAGCAGCTACACAGGGCTAGCGGGTAATGAGCAGTTCTTC